These T cell receptor beta chains were read from a single sample in a study of T-cell reconstitution after alpha-beta-depleted transplantation in children. TCRdb called the PCR reads again in MiXCR, with one record for every CDR3 protein. Among 490,000 or so distinct CDR3 sequences listed, around 12% were seen once. The sample here was PBMCs from the stem cell graft donor, taken from the stem cell graft. These receptors all stem from a human donor who donated a stem cell graft to a child with combined immunodeficiency. Each CDR3 is given with its conserved first and last residue. The order of the fields is clone size, J gene, D gene, V gene, CDR3 protein, CDR3 DNA. The D gene is left open where the match is weak. Part of the rows lack a size; the others show once, few, many or a class for expanded clones.

many TRBJ2-1 TRBD1 TRBV6-2/TRBV6-3 CASSIGTVGEQFF TGTGCCAGCAGCATCGGGACAGTCGGTGAGCAGTTCTTC
many TRBJ1-1 . TRBV9 CASSVGGTNTEAFF TGTGCCAGCAGCGTCGGGGGGACGAACACTGAAGCTTTCTTT
. TRBJ2-7 TRBD1 TRBV27 CASSFLQGAYEQYF TGTGCCAGCAGTTTTCTACAGGGGGCCTACGAGCAGTACTTC
. TRBJ2-3 . TRBV11-2 CASSPRPEADTQYF TGTGCCAGCAGTCCCAGACCCGAGGCAGATACGCAGTATTTT
. TRBJ1-1 TRBD1 TRBV12-3/TRBV12-4 CASSNRGEAFF TGTGCCAGCAGTAACAGGGGTGAAGCTTTCTTT
many TRBJ1-1 TRBD1 TRBV7-2 CASSPQTGYHTEAFF TGTGCCAGCAGCCCCCAGACAGGGTATCACACTGAAGCTTTCTTT
many TRBJ2-2 . TRBV6-5 CASSITRRGGELFF TGTGCCAGCAGTATAACACGGCGGGGAGGGGAGCTGTTTTTT
. TRBJ2-5 TRBD1 TRBV5-6 CASNWDSQETQYF TGTGCCAGCAACTGGGACAGCCAAGAGACCCAGTACTTC
many TRBJ1-2 . TRBV25-1 CASSDTPREGKDGYTF TGTGCCAGCAGTGATACTCCCAGGGAAGGGAAGGATGGCTACACCTTC
few TRBJ1-2 TRBD1 TRBV12-3/TRBV12-4 CASSFGGGTGFGYTF TGTGCCAGCAGTTTCGGAGGGGGGACAGGTTTTGGCTACACCTTC
many TRBJ2-1 . TRBV12-3/TRBV12-4 CASNQGTKVGEQFF TGTGCCAGCAACCAAGGAACCAAAGTGGGGGAGCAGTTCTTC
few TRBJ2-3 . TRBV7-9 CASSLFVSTDTQYF TGTGCCAGCAGCTTATTCGTTAGCACAGATACGCAGTATTTT
many TRBJ2-7 . TRBV9 CASSVATSSYEQYF TGTGCCAGCAGCGTAGCAACTAGCTCCTACGAGCAGTACTTC
many TRBJ2-2 TRBD1 TRBV7-9 CASGTGGNTGELFF TGTGCCAGTGGAACAGGGGGGAACACCGGGGAGCTGTTTTTT